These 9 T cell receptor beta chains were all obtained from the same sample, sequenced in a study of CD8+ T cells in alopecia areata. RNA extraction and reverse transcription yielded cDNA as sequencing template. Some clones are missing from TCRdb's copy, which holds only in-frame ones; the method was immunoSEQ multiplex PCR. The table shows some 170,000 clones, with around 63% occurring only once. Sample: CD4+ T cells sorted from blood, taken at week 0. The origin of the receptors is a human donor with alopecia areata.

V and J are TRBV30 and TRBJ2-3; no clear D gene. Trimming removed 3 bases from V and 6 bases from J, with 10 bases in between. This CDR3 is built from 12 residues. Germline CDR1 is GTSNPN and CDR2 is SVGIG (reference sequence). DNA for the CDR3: TGTGCCTGGAGCGTCTCCCCGGATACGCAGTATTTT. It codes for CAWSVSPDTQYF.

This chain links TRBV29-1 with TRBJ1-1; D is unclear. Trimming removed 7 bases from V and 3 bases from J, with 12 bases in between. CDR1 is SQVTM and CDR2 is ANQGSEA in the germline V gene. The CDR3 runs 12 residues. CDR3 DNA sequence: TGCAGCGCTCGCAGAGAGGACACTGAAGCTTTCTTT. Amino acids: CSARREDTEAFF.

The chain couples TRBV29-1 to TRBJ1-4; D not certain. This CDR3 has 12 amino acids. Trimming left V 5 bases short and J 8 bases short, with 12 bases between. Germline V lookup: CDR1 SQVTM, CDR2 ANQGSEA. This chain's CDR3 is CSVSAREEKLFF. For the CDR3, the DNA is TGCAGCGTTAGTGCCCGGGAGGAAAAACTGTTTTTT. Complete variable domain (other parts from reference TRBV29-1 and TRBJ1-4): SAVISQKPSRDICQRGTSLTIQCQVDSQVTMMFWYRQQPGQSLTLIATANQGSEATYESGFVIDKFPISRPNLTFSTLTVSNMSPEDSSIYLCSVSAREEKLFFGSGTQLSVL.

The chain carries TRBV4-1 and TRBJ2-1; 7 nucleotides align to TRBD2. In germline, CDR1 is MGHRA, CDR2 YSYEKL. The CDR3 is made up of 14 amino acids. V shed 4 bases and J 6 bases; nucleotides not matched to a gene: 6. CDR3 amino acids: CASSPQTSSNEQFF. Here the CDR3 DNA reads TGCGCCAGCAGCCCTCAGACTAGCTCCAATGAGCAGTTCTTC.

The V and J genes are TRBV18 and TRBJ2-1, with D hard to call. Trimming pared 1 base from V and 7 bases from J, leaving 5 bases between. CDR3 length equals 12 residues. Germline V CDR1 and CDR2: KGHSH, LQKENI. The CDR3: CASSPLGNEQFF. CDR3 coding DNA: TGTGCCAGCTCACCACTGGGTAATGAGCAGTTCTTC.

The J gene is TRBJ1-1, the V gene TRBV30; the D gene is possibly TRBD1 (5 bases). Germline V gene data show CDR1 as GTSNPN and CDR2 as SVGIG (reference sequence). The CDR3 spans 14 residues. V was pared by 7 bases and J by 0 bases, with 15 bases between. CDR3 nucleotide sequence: TGTGCCTCTATTTGGGGGTTTATGAACACTGAAGCTTTCTTT. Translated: CASIWGFMNTEAFF.

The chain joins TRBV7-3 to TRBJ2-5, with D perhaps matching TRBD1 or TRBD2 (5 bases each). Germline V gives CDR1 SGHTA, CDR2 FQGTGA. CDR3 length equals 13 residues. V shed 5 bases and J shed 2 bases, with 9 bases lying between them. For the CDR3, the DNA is TGTGCCAGCAGCCGGGGCGAGCAAGAGACCCAGTACTTC. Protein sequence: CASSRGEQETQYF.

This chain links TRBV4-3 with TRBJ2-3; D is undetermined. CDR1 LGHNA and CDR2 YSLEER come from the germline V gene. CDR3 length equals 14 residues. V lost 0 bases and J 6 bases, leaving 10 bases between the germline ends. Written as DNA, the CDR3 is TGCGCCAGCAGCCAAGATAGCATTGTGGATACGCAGTATTTT. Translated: CASSQDSIVDTQYF.

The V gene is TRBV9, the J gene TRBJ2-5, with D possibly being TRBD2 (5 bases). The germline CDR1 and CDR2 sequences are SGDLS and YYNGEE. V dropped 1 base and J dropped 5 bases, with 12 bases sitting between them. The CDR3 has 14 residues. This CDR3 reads CASSVSWGAETQYF. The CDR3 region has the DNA TGTGCCAGCAGCGTATCGTGGGGAGCGGAGACCCAGTACTTC. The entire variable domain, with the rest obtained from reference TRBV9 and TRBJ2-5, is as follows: DSGVTQTPKHLITATGQRVTLRCSPRSGDLSVYWYQQSLDQGLQFLIQYYNGEERAKGNILERFSAQQFPDLHSELNLSSLELGDSALYFCASSVSWGAETQYFGPGTRLLVL.